This TCR beta chain is drawn from a study of shared clonotypes between healthy human individuals. Study conclusions and caveats: Richness estimates generally favored naive over memory subsets.

CDR1 is SGHAT and CDR2 is FQNNGV in the germline V gene. V was cut by 5 bases and J by 9 bases, with 23 bases left in between. CDR3 length: 15 amino acids. Profiling relied on immunoSEQ multiplex PCR, and the TCRdb table lists in-frame clones only, not all of them. Among approximately 100,000 clones listed, under 70% were seen once. A note on this clone: What it recognizes is unknown.

The V call is TRBV11-2, the J call TRBJ2-7, with D maybe TRBD1 (6 bases). The clonotype comes from a man aged 30 to 39 in good health. The sequenced sample was memory CD8+ T cells sorted from blood. The sample's subset: CD45RO+ cells pooled with CCR7-negative TemRA cells. The CDR3 DNA reads TGTGCCAGCAGCCTAAACCGGGACATTAAGGTGACGCAGTACTTC. Translated: CASSLNRDIKVTQYF. The variable domain in full, completed from reference TRBV11-2 and TRBJ2-7, reads EAGVAQSPRYKIIEKRQSVAFWCNPISGHATLYWYQQILGQGPKLLIQFQNNGVVDDSQLPKDRFSAERLKGVDSTLKIQPAKLEDSAVYLCASSLNRDIKVTQYFGPGTRLTVT.